The sequence of this T cell receptor (beta chain) was determined in a study of cytomegalovirus exposure and HLA in healthy donors (dated by TCRdb to 2016 to 2017). The study in broad terms: An earlier analysis of approximately 640 of the donors reported approximately 290 Gb of sequence data and around 110 million unique TCR beta sequences from 150 million to 200 million T cells. An early release covering roughly 640 HLA-typed donors comprised about 300 gigabases of sequencing data and 85 million to 100 million unique TCR sequences. Of the approximately 400 genotyped donors, more than 75% were placed in the genetic ancestry cluster associated with self-reported Caucasian donors. The aim of the study was to test whether cataloging public T cell receptors could identify signatures of past pathogen exposure. The study profiled the T cell repertoires of fewer than 850 subjects by immunosequencing and related them to cytomegalovirus serostatus. Along with the approximately 700-subject first cohort, a separate validation cohort of over a hundred different subjects was used. The study combined high-throughput TCR immunosequencing, statistical association of individual TCRs with disease status, and machine learning to predict cytomegalovirus infection status. A later analysis re-examined previously published TCR beta repertoires from around 670 donors and added high-resolution HLA genotyping to investigate patterns of TCR occurrence. Rather than drawing on any new phenotypic data, the later analysis identified candidate immune exposures from TCR beta sequences and the way those sequences occurred across donors. To decide whether each TCR beta V gene segment behaved as functional or pseudogenic, an earlier analysis of several hundred of the donors relied on high-throughput TCR beta sequencing. Donor age, sex, ethnicity and CMV serostatus were compiled together with the repertoire data. In a later genetic analysis, genome-wide SNP genotypes for about three fifths of the roughly 670 donors were used, and that subset was treated as a discovery cohort. Every repertoire in the discovery cohort had been generated on one and the same sequencing platform. Both class I and class II loci were covered by HLA typing, at four-digit resolution. The number of donors typed differed by locus, with roughly 620-640 for A, B, C, DRB1 and DQB1, roughly 520 for DQA1, under 610 for DPA1, and around 450 for DPB1. Four to six DR-DQ haplotypes were handled as single units for association and clustering because linkage in the cohort was strong. Among 398 genotyped donors of the cohort, an average of around 250,000 unique TCR beta nucleotide sequences was sequenced per donor, of which about 20% were non-productive.

As for this clone: Its antigen has not been determined. Base-call qualities are not available, and no considerably larger clone is one nucleotide away.

The method behind the library was the immunoSEQ multiplex PCR assay. For the multiplex PCR, a mixture combining 60 forward primers for TCR Vbeta segments and 13 reverse primers for TCR Jbeta segments was used. The CDR3 region of rearranged TCR beta genes was amplified from genomic DNA by a multiplex PCR assay. The amplified TCR beta libraries were sequenced on the Illumina HiSeq System as 87-base-pair reads. Under the source paper's analysis protocol: In a later analysis, about 80 million unique TCR beta chains were counted across the 500 to 850 repertoires, and around 11 million of these chains were shared by at least two donors. Raw reads were error-corrected and collapsed into unique sequences with a nearest-neighbor algorithm that merged closely related sequences to remove PCR and sequencing errors. CDR3 sequences were aligned to IMGT reference sequences to assign V, D and J gene segments. For a sequence to be retained, a match of at least six nucleotides to both a V gene segment and a J gene segment was required. A rearrangement counted as productive if the CDR3 had no stop codons and remained in frame with V and J, and every other rearrangement counted as non-productive. Following IMGT convention, CDR3 was defined as the stretch from the second conserved V-encoded cysteine to the conserved J-encoded phenylalanine. In an earlier analysis of around 640 of the donors, sequences lacking an unambiguous match to a single V gene segment were excluded. An earlier analysis of fewer than 750 of the donors classified V segments as functional when productive rearrangements were above 56.7% and as segregating when the standard deviation between donors was above 5%. A statistical classification framework was developed to diagnose cytomegalovirus status using the catalog of TCR beta chain sequences. In a later analysis, TCR nucleotide sequences were compared against IMGT/GENE-DB human TR gene sequences so that V and J genes could be assigned. Using the TCRdist pipeline, a later analysis assigned CDR3 sequences along with most-parsimonious VDJ recombination scenarios. In a later analysis, every TCR beta chain was defined by the combination of its CDR3 amino acid sequence and its V-gene family, and reads without a unique V-gene family were dropped. In a later analysis, around 650 highly shared, low-generation-probability nucleotide sequences were removed to address suspected cross-contamination and a sequencing artifact. A later analysis calculated a clonal expansion index for each public chain from normalized within-repertoire ranks of inferred template counts. Generation probabilities in a later analysis came from a VDJ recombination model fitted to out-of-frame rearrangements, and those results were checked against IGoR. In a later analysis, TCR-TCR, TCR-HLA and TCR-CMV co-occurrence was scored with hypergeometric tests, and a repertoire-size bias correction was applied to TCR pairs. In a later analysis, false discovery rates were estimated by permuting HLA or CMV assignments 20 times. In a later analysis, co-occurring TCRs were grouped using DBSCAN, with TCRdist sequence similarity added in when clustering inside HLA-allele-positive subsets. Repertoires with fewer than 30,000 or more than 120,000 public chains, plus five repertoires with anomalous nucleotide sharing, were excluded from co-occurrence clustering. Sourced from immuneACCESS, this table was stored by TCRdb with only in-frame sequences that have V and J called. A share of the clones is absent; for the studies checked, an unresolved V gene accounts for under half, and the remainder has no known explanation. The DNA gave D and trimming, while V, J and clone size come from that table. This sample is represented by 250,000 or so clones; about 80% of them were singletons. Less than 8.5% of the sample lies in the top ten.

The CDR3 starts with the cysteine, ends with the phenylalanine, and has 16 residues. The CDR3 DNA has 48 bases and is translated from base 1. CDR1 and CDR2, per the germline V gene, are SGDLS and YYNGEE. V was cut back by 4 bases and J by 1 base, leaving a gap of 17 bases between them. The cohort consisted of more than 650 healthy bone marrow donors. At the time of sampling, all cohort members were nominally healthy, though unrecorded immune exposures were likely present. The donor tested CMV seropositive, placing the donor among the roughly 270 seropositive members of the cohort. Every donor gave a peripheral blood sample, and the peripheral blood mononuclear cells from that sample were used for TCR beta sequencing. The Qiagen DNeasy Blood Extraction Kit was used to extract genomic DNA from the blood cell samples. Study-wide conclusions, independent of this receptor: A total of 150 or so TCR beta chains were listed by the study as associated with cytomegalovirus. The earlier analysis of 587 of the donors excluded 15 to 20 rarely observed V segments, including chromosome 9 orphons, because counts were too low. This cohort had only TCR beta chains sequenced, and the lack of alpha or paired-chain data limited which features could be detected. Because the 87-base-pair reads could not distinguish some IMGT-functional V segments, including TRBV6-2 and TRBV6-3, those segments were excluded. A later analysis found that most CMV-associated TCR beta chains appeared HLA-restricted, with HLA associations seemingly driven largely by CMV exposure. Most TCR sequences were observed very rarely across donors, whereas some public TCRs were present in many individuals. HLA typing was unavailable for some donors at each locus, so association tests used only the typed subset. V-gene and J-gene trimming of TCR beta chains was associated with a missense DCLRE1C variant in a later genetic analysis, and the association was replicated in an independent cohort. An earlier analysis of around 600 of the donors showed that most TCR beta V segments appeared in productive rearrangements either about 87% or about 30% of the time, which broadly matched IMGT annotations. In vitro tests confirmed that a few of the cytomegalovirus-associated TCR beta chains recognize cytomegalovirus antigens. A further reported finding was that TCR beta sequences accurately predicted the HLA-A and HLA-B alleles for most subjects in the first cohort. A later genetic analysis reported fewer N-insertions in productive TCRs among donors in an Asian-associated ancestry cluster than the roughly 640-donor mean. A later analysis associated 15,000 to 20,000 TCR beta sequences with specific HLA alleles at a false discovery rate of 0.05. CMV serostatus was the only immune exposure information available for the cohort. When HLA alleles, especially DR and DQ, strongly co-occurred, attributing TCR associations to individual alleles was difficult. According to a later analysis, parvovirus B19, influenza, CMV and Epstein-Barr virus appeared linked to several top co-occurrence clusters. A later analysis found that HLA-associated TCR beta chains were more clonally expanded and had lower generation probabilities than equally common non-associated chains. A later analysis found that TCR association rates varied across HLA loci, with DRB1 alleles showing the most associated TCRs and HLA-C alleles the fewest. Cytomegalovirus status was reported to be diagnosed by the classifier with high specificity and sensitivity in both the original and validation cohorts. Linkage disequilibrium might explain the correlated functional status among segregating V segments, but an unknown experimental factor could not be ruled out. The authors suggested that the approach could potentially be extended to other disease states and immunological phenotypes. A cluster of highly shared sequence variants was judged likely to be a technical artifact of the sequencing pipeline. Roughly uniform sequencing depth across donors was assumed in presence/absence analyses, although this assumption may not hold.

The sequence was obtained from a woman aged 55-70 years in good health and CMV-seropositive. The rearrangement joined TRBV9 to TRBJ1-1; TRBD1 is a possible D gene, resting on 5 matching bases. Material for sequencing was PBMCs. The DNA sequence is given as TGTGCCAGCAGCCTAGCAGGTACAGGAGCGAACACTGAAGCTTTCTTT. This codes for CASSLAGTGANTEAFF.